This T cell receptor beta chain was identified during a study of control samples from healthy donors and cancer patients. The data were produced by immunoSEQ multiplex PCR, yet TCRdb's version contains in-frame clones alone and is incomplete. This table has 150,000 to 200,000 clones, approximately 90% appearing once. Between the trimmed V and J ends, which lost 5 bases and 5 bases, there was a span of 22 bases. The CDR3 runs 17 residues. Germline CDR1 is MDHEN and CDR2 is SYDVKM. The origin of this receptor is a man aged 25-45 years in good health. The chain combines TRBV28 with TRBJ1-5, with D perhaps matching TRBD1 (5 bases). Sequencing was carried out using blood. The CDR3: CASSRRGYREGHQPQHF. The DNA of the CDR3 is TGTGCCAGCAGTCGTCGGGGCTACCGGGAGGGCCATCAGCCCCAGCATTTT.